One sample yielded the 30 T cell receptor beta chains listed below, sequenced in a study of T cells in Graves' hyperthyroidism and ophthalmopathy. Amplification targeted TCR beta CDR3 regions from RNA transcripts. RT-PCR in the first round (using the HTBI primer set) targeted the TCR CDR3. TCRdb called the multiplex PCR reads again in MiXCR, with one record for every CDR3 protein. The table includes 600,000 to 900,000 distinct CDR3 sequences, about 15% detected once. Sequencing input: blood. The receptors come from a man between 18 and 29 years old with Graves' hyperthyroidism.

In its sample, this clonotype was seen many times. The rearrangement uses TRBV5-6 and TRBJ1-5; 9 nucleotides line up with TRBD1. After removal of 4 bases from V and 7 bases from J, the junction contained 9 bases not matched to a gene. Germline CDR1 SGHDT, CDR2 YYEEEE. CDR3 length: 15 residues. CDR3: CASSKGQGFPQPQHF. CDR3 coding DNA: TGTGCCAGCAGCAAGGGACAGGGATTCCCGCAGCCCCAGCATTTT.

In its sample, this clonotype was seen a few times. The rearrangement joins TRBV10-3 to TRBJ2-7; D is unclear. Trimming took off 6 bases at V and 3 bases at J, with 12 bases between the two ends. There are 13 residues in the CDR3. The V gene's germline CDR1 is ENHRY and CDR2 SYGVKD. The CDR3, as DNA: TGTGCCATCAGCGTAGGACCTAACTACGAGCAGTACTTC. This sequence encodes CAISVGPNYEQYF.

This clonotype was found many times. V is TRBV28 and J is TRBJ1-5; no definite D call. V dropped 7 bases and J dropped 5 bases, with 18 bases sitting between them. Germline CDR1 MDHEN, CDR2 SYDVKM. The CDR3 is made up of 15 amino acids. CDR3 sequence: CASTTHRGYDQPQHF. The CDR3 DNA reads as TGTGCCAGCACCACTCACCGGGGATACGATCAGCCCCAGCATTTT.

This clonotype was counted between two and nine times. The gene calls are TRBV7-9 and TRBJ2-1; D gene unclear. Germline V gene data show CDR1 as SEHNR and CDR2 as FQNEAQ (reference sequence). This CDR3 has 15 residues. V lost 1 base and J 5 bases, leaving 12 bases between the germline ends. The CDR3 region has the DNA TGTGCCAGCAGCTTAGGGGTTTCCCCCCACAATGAGCAGTTCTTC. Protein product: CASSLGVSPHNEQFF.

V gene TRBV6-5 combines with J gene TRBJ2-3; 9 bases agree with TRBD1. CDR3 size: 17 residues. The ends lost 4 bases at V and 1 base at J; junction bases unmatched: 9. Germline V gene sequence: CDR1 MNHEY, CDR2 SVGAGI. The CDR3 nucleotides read TGTGCCAGCAGTTCCACAGGGACAGGGCGAGGCACAGATACGCAGTATTTT. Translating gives CASSSTGTGRGTDTQYF.

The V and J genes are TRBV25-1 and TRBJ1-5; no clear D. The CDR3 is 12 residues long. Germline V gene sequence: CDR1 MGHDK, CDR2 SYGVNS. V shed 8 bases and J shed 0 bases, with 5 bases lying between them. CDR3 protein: CASGISNQPQHF. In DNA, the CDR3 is TGTGCCAGCGGAATTAGCAATCAGCCCCAGCATTTT. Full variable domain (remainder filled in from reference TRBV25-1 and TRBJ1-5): EADIYQTPRYLVIGTGKKITLECSQTMGHDKMYWYQQDPGMELHLIHYSYGVNSTEKGDLSSESTVSRIRTEHFPLTLESARPSHTSQYLCASGISNQPQHFGDGTRLSIL.

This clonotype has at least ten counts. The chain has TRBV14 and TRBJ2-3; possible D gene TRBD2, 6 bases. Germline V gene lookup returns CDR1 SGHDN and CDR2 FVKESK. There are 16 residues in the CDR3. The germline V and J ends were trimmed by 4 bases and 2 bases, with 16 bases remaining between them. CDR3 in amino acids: CASSPKIGSFTDTQYF. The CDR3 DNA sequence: TGTGCCAGCAGCCCTAAAATCGGGAGTTTCACAGATACGCAGTATTTT.

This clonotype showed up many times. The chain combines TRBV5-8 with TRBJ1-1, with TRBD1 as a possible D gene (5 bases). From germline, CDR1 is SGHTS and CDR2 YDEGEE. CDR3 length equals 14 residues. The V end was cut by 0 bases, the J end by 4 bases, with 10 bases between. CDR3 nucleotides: TGTGCCAGCAGCTTGGAGGGACTTATCACTGAAGCTTTCTTT. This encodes CASSLEGLITEAFF.

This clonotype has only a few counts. In DNA, the CDR3 is TGTGCCAGCAGCTTAGCGGTCACAGGCGACTATGGCTACACCTTC. It is translated as CASSLAVTGDYGYTF. The rearrangement uses TRBV7-9 and TRBJ1-2; tentative D call: TRBD1 (5 bases). The V end was cut by 0 bases, the J end by 3 bases, with 11 bases between. The CDR3 is made up of 15 amino acids. The V gene's germline CDR1 is SEHNR and CDR2 FQNEAQ (reference sequence).

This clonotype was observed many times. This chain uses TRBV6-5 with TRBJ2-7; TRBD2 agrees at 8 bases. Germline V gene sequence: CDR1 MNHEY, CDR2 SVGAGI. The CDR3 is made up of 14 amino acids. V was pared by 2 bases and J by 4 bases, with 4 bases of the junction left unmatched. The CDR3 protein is CASSYLAGPYEQYF. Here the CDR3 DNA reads TGTGCCAGCAGTTACCTAGCGGGCCCATACGAGCAGTACTTC.

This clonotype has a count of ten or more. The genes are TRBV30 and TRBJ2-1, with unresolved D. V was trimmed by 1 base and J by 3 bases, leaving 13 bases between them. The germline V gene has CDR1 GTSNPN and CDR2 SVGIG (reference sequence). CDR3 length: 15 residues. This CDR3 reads CAWSEHRPDYNEQFF. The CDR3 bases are TGTGCCTGGAGTGAACATAGGCCCGACTACAATGAGCAGTTCTTC.

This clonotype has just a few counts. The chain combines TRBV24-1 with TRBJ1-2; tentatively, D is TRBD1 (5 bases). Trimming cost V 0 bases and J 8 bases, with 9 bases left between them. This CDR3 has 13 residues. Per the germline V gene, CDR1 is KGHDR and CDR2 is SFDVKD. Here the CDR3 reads CATSDLRGDGYTF. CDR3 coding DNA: TGTGCCACCAGTGATTTGCGAGGGGACGGCTACACCTTC.

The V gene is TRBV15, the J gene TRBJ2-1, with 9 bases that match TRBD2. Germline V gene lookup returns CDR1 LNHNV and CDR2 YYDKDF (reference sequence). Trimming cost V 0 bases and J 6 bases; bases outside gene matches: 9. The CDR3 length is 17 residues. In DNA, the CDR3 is TGTGCCACCAGCAGAGATCGAGCTAGCGGGAATTTCAATGAGCAGTTCTTC. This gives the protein CATSRDRASGNFNEQFF.

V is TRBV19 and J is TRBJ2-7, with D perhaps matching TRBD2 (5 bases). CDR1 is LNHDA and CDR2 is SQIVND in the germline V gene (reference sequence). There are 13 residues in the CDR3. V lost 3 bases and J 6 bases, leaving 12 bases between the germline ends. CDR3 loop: CASSITGEFEQYF. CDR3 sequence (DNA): TGTGCCAGTAGTATTACTGGGGAGTTCGAGCAGTACTTC.

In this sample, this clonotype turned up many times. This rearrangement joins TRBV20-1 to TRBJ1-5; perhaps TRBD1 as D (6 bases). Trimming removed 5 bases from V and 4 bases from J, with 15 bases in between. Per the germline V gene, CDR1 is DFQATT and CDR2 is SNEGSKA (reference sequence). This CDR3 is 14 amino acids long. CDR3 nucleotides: TGCAGTGCTGGGGGGGGGGCTAATAATCAGCCCCAGCATTTT. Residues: CSAGGGANNQPQHF.

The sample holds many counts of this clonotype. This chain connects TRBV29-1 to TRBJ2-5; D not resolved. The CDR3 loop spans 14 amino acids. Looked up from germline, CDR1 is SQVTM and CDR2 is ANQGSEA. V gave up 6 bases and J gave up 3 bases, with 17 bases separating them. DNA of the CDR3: TGCAGCGTAAGTGCCAGATTAAAGAAAGAGACCCAGTACTTC. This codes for CSVSARLKKETQYF.

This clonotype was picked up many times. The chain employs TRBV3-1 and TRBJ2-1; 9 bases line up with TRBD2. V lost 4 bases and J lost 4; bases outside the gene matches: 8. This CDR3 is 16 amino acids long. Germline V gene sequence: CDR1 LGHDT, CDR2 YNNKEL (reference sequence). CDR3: CASSRTGTSRYNEQFF. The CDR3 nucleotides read TGTGCCAGCAGCCGTACCGGGACTAGCCGTTACAATGAGCAGTTCTTC.

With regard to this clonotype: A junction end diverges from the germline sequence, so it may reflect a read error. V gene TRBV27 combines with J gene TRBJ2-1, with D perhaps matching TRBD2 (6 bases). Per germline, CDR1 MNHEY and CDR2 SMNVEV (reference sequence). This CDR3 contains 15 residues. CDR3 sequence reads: CASSLSGRPGNEQSF. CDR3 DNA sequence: TGTGCCAGCAGTTTATCAGGGAGGCCAGGCAATGAGCAGTCCTTC.

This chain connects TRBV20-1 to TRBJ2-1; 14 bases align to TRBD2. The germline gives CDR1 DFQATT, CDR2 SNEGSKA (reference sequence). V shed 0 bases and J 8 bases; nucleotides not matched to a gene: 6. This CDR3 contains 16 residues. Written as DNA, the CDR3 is TGCAGTGCTAGAGATTGGCGACTAGCGGGAGGGGATGAGCAGTTCTTC. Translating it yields CSARDWRLAGGDEQFF.

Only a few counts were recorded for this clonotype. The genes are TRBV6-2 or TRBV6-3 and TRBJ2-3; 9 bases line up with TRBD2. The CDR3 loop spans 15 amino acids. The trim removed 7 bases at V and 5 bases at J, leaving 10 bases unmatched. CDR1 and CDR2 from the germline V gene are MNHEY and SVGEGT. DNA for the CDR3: TGTGCCAGCAAGCGCCTAGCGGGATTAATAGATACGCAGTATTTT. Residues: CASKRLAGLIDTQYF.

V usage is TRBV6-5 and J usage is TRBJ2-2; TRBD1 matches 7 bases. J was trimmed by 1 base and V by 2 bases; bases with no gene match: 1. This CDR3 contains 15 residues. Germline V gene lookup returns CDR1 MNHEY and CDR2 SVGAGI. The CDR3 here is CASSYRTGNTGELFF. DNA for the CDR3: TGTGCCAGCAGTTACCGGACAGGGAACACCGGGGAGCTGTTTTTT.

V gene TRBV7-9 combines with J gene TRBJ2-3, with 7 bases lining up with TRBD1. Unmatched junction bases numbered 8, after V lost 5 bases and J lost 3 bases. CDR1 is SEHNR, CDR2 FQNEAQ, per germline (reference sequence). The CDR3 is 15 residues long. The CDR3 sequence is CASSPHRGRTDTQYF. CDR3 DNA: TGTGCCAGCAGCCCCCACAGGGGAAGAACAGATACGCAGTATTTT.

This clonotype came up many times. CDR3 protein: CACDRGDSSPLHF. The CDR3 nucleotides are TGTGCCTGTGACAGGGGGGATAGTTCACCCCTCCACTTT. This chain connects TRBV30 to TRBJ1-6; TRBD1 agrees at 9 bases. Trimming took 6 bases from V and 9 from J; bases not matched to a gene: 6. This CDR3 spans 13 amino acids. Germline V CDR1 and CDR2: GTSNPN, SVGIG (reference sequence).

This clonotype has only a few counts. CDR3 protein: CASSYPWGRLAGANTGELFF. CDR3 nucleotides: TGTGCCAGCAGCTACCCCTGGGGACGACTAGCGGGAGCGAACACCGGGGAGCTGTTTTTT. The V and J genes are TRBV5-6 and TRBJ2-2; 12 bases fit TRBD2. V was clipped by 3 bases and J by 0 bases; unmatched bases: 12. CDR3 length: 20 amino acids. The germline V gene has CDR1 SGHDT and CDR2 YYEEEE.

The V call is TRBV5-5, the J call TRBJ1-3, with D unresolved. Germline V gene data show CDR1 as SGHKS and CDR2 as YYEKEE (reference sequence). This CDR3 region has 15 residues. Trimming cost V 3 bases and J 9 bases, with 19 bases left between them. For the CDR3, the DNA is TGTGCCAGCAGCTCCCGGGAGGGCTCCTCAGGCACCATATATTTT. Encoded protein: CASSSREGSSGTIYF.

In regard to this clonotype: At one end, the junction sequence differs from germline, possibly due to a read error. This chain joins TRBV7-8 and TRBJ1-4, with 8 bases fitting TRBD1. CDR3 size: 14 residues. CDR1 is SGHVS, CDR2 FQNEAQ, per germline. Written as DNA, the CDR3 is TGTACCAGCAGCCCCCGGACAGGGAATGAAAAACTGTTTTTT. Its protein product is CTSSPRTGNEKLFF.

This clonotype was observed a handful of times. The DNA for the CDR3 is TGTGCCAGCGAGCGGGAGGGCTGGGAGACCCAGTACTTC. Protein: CASEREGWETQYF. The J gene is TRBJ2-5, the V gene TRBV6-1; 10 bases match TRBD2. CDR1 is MNHNS, CDR2 SASEGT, per germline. The V gene end was trimmed by 8 bases and the J gene end by 5 bases; junction bases not matched to a gene: 5. There are 13 residues in the CDR3.

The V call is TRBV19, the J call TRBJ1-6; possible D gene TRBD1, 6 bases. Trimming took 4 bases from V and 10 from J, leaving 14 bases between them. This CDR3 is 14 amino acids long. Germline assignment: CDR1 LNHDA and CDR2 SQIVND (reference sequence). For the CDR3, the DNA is TGTGCCAGTAGTAAGCAGCGACAGGCCTCACCCCTCCACTTT. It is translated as CASSKQRQASPLHF.

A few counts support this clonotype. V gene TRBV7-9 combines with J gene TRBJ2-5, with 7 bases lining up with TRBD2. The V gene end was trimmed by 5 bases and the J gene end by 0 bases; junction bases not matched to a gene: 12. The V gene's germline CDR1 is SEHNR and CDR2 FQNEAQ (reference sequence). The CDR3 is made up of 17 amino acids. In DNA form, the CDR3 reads TGTGCCAGCAGCCCCAGATTAGGCGGGAGTAACCAAGAGACCCAGTACTTC. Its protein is CASSPRLGGSNQETQYF.

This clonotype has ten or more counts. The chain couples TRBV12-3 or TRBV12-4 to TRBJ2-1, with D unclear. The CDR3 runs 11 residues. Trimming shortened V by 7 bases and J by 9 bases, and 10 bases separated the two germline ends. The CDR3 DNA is TGTGCCAGCACCCTCTCGGGTGAGCAGTTCTTC. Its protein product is CASTLSGEQFF.